This entry describes one T cell receptor (beta chain). The antigen remains undetermined. Researchers ran the PCR with 60 Vbeta and 13 Jbeta primers. Original processing methods: Unique TCR beta chains totaled approximately 83 million in a later count, with roughly 11 million of them shared. Sequencing used immunoSEQ multiplex PCR; TCRdb keeps in-frame clones, though not all of them. Clone size and V and J calls were adopted from that table, with D and trimming inferred from the DNA. The data hold over 150,000 clones, with over 70% observed a single time. These data come from a study of cytomegalovirus exposure and HLA in healthy donors. Study-level points and caveats: A classifier reportedly called cytomegalovirus status with high sensitivity and specificity.

V dropped 4 bases and J dropped 2 bases, with 20 bases sitting between them. Looked up from germline, CDR1 is MDHEN and CDR2 is SYDVKM. CDR3 length: 17 residues. The receptor comes from a male donor in good health and CMV-seronegative. The V call is TRBV28, the J call TRBJ1-2, with TRBD1 as a possible D gene (6 bases). The sample comprised PBMCs. This CDR3 reads CASSSLTFRDMNYGYTF. DNA for the CDR3: TGTGCCAGCAGTTCACTTACCTTCCGGGACATGAACTATGGCTACACCTTC.